A single sample is the source of the 15 T cell receptor beta chains below, sequenced in a study of T cells in Graves' hyperthyroidism and ophthalmopathy. Researchers took RNA transcripts and amplified the TCR beta CDR3 regions from them. Using the HTBI primer set, a first-round RT-PCR was run on the TCR CDR3. TCRdb independently ran MiXCR on the multiplex PCR reads; one entry per CDR3 protein. Of some 510,000 distinct CDR3 sequences in the sample, less than 25% were seen once. The sequenced sample was blood. Source of these receptors: a man between 18 and 35 years old with Graves' hyperthyroidism.

This clonotype was recorded at least ten times. This chain links TRBV20-1 with TRBJ2-1; 11 positions match TRBD2. This CDR3 has 15 amino acids. CDR1 is DFQATT, CDR2 SNEGSKA, per germline (reference sequence). Trimming took 3 bases from V and 1 from J; bases not matched to a gene: 2. Here the CDR3 DNA reads TGCAGTGCTAGGGGGACTAGCGGTTCCTACAATGAGCAGTTCTTC. This encodes CSARGTSGSYNEQFF.

Details on this clonotype: A read error may account for a junction end that differs from germline. The rearrangement links TRBV29-1 to TRBJ2-4; D call uncertain. The CDR3 has 12 amino acids. Germline CDR1 reads SQVTM; CDR2 reads ANQGSEA. The CDR3 region has the DNA TGCAGCGTTGTGCAAGCCAAAAACATTAAGTACTTC. Translating gives CSVVQAKNIKYF.

The chain carries TRBV15 and TRBJ2-6; D is possibly TRBD1 or TRBD2 (5 bases each). The ends were cut back, 2 bases at V and 1 base at J, with 12 bases in the middle. This CDR3 is 17 amino acids long. The germline V gene encodes CDR1 LNHNV and CDR2 YYDKDF (reference sequence). The chain's CDR3 is CATSRTFWGSGANVLTF. In nucleotides, the CDR3 is TGTGCCACCAGCAGAACCTTCTGGGGGTCTGGGGCCAACGTCCTGACTTTC.

About this clonotype: A read error may produce the germline difference seen at one junction end. This chain uses TRBV6-2 or TRBV6-3 with TRBJ2-5; TRBD2 matches 13 bases. CDR1 is MNHEY, CDR2 SVGEGT, per germline. There are 15 residues in the CDR3. The CDR3 DNA follows: TGTGCCAGCAGCATTACTAGCGGGGGGGCGAGTTGGATGGACTTC. This translates into CASSITSGGASWMDF.

This clonotype was seen a few times. The chain joins TRBV12-3 or TRBV12-4 to TRBJ1-5, with D possibly matching TRBD1 (5 bases). The V end lost 7 bases, the J end lost 6 bases, and 13 bases lay between the germline ends. The CDR3 extends over 13 amino acids. CDR3 coding DNA: TGTGCCAGCACTCAACAGGTTACTCAGCCCCAGCATTTT. Amino acids: CASTQQVTQPQHF.

The DNA for the CDR3 is TGTGCCAGCAGTTTAGCGGCGGGACAGGGACATTCACCCCTCCACTTT. Translated: CASSLAAGQGHSPLHF. The chain has TRBV12-3 or TRBV12-4 and TRBJ1-6; 9 positions match TRBD1. Trimming took 0 bases from V and 8 from J; bases not matched to a gene: 5. This CDR3 has 16 amino acids.

The V call is TRBV20-1, the J call TRBJ1-1; 7 bases line up with TRBD1. CDR1 and CDR2 from the germline V gene are DFQATT and SNEGSKA (reference sequence). The CDR3 is 15 amino acids. Trimming took 1 base from V and 1 from J; bases not matched to a gene: 6. CDR3 in amino acids: CSARVLDRSNTEAFF. The CDR3 DNA reads TGCAGTGCTAGAGTCTTGGACAGGTCGAACACTGAAGCTTTCTTT.

This clonotype was counted at least ten times. The J gene is TRBJ2-7, the V gene TRBV2, with TRBD1 matching 8 bases. The germline CDR1 and CDR2 sequences are SNHLY and FYNNEI. CDR3 size: 13 residues. J lost 4 bases, V lost 6 bases, and 5 bases had no gene match. DNA of the CDR3: TGTGCCAGCAGACGACAGGGGCTGTACGAGCAGTACTTC. It specifies CASRRQGLYEQYF.

This clonotype was observed at least ten times. The rearrangement joins TRBV28 to TRBJ2-2; the D is unclear. This CDR3 spans 16 amino acids. Per the germline V gene, CDR1 is MDHEN and CDR2 is SYDVKM. V was pared by 3 bases and J by 4 bases, with 15 bases between. The CDR3 region is CASSFVTPPGTGELFF. CDR3 bases: TGTGCCAGCAGTTTCGTAACCCCCCCCGGCACCGGGGAGCTGTTTTTT.

This clonotype occurred a few times. The V call is TRBV20-1, the J call TRBJ2-5; TRBD2 aligns across 7 bases. Germline V gives CDR1 DFQATT, CDR2 SNEGSKA (reference sequence). This CDR3 spans 13 amino acids. J gave up 4 bases and V 2 bases, and 4 bases lay outside the gene matches. CDR3 amino acids: CSARNLAGETQYF. The DNA for the CDR3 is TGCAGTGCTAGAAACTTAGCGGGAGAGACCCAGTACTTC.

The chain joins TRBV28 to TRBJ2-5; the D gene is possibly TRBD1 (5 bases). V lost 6 bases, J lost 1 base, and 12 bases lay in between. From germline, CDR1 is MDHEN and CDR2 SYDVKM. The CDR3 totals 14 residues. In DNA form, the CDR3 reads TGTGCCAGCAGACCCGACAGTTCCCAAGAGACCCAGTACTTC. It is translated as CASRPDSSQETQYF. Variable domain in full (rest from reference TRBV28 and TRBJ2-5): DVKVTQSSRYLVKRTGEKVFLECVQDMDHENMFWYRQDPGLGLRLIYFSYDVKMKEKGDIPEGYSVSREKKERFSLILESASTNQTSMYLCASRPDSSQETQYFGPGTRLLVL.

In its sample, this clonotype was seen many times. The CDR3 DNA sequence: TGTGCCAGCAGCCCGGGACAGGGGGCTCGAGGAACTGAAGCTTTCTTT. This sequence encodes CASSPGQGARGTEAFF. The rearrangement uses TRBV2 and TRBJ1-1; TRBD1 matches at 12 bases. The CDR3 is 16 amino acids. CDR1 is SNHLY and CDR2 is FYNNEI in the germline V gene. V lost 6 bases and J lost 5; bases outside the gene matches: 10.

Ten or more counts support this clonotype. Here the CDR3 DNA reads TGTGCCAGCAGTTATCTCCGGGACAGGGAAGCTTTCTTT. The encoded protein is CASSYLRDREAFF. The V call is TRBV6-5, the J call TRBJ1-1; 8 nucleotides match TRBD1. Germline assignment: CDR1 MNHEY and CDR2 SVGAGI. This CDR3 is 13 amino acids long. After removal of 3 bases from V and 8 bases from J, the junction contained 5 bases not matched to a gene.

This clonotype came up many times. V and J are TRBV11-2 and TRBJ2-7, with 7 bases identical to TRBD1. The CDR3 is 14 residues long. Germline V CDR1 and CDR2: SGHAT, FQNNGV. Trimming took 5 bases from V and 2 from J; bases not matched to a gene: 6. CDR3 in DNA: TGTGCCAGCAGCCTAGGGACAGACACCTACGAGCAGTACTTC. It yields the protein CASSLGTDTYEQYF.

This clonotype was observed at least ten times. V and J are TRBV6-1 and TRBJ2-5, with a weak D call TRBD1 (6 bases). Looked up from germline, CDR1 is MNHNS and CDR2 is SASEGT. Trimming cost V 7 bases and J 2 bases, with 11 bases left between them. The CDR3 contains 13 residues. CDR3 sequence reads: CASTKDSQETQYF. The CDR3 DNA is TGTGCCAGCACCAAGGACAGTCAAGAGACCCAGTACTTC.